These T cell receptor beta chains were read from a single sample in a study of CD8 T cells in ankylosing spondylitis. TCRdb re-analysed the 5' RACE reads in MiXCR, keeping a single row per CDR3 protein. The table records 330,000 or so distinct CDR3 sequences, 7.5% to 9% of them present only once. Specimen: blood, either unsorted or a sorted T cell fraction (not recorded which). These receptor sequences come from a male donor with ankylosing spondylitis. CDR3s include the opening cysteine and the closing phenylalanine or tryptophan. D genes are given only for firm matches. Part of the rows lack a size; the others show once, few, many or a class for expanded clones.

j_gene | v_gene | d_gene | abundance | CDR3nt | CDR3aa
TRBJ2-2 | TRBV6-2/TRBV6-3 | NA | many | TGTGCCAGCAGTTACGCCAGGGTGAACACCGGGGAGCTGTTTTTT | CASSYARVNTGELFF
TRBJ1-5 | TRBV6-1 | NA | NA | TGTGCCAGCAGCTGGACGGGGAGCAATCAGCCCCAGCATTTT | CASSWTGSNQPQHF
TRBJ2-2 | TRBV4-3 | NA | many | TGCGCCAGCAGCTTCGGTTGGGGGAACACCGGGGAGCTGTTTTTT | CASSFGWGNTGELFF
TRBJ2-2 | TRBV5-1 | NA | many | TGCGCCAGCAGCTTGCAGAGAAATGCGAACACCGGGGAGCTGTTTTTT | CASSLQRNANTGELFF
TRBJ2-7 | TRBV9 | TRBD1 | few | TGTGCCAGCAGCCCACGTAACCCCGGACAGGTCTCCGAGCAGTACTTC | CASSPRNPGQVSEQYF
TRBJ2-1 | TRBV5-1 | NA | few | TGCGCCAGCAGCTTACTCCTAGGGGGGTCCCCCCCGTTCTTC | CASSLLLGGSPPFF
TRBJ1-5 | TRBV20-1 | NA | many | TGCAGTGCTAGGGGCATCGGGGGGGGCCTTATAGATCATCAGCCCCAGCATTTT | CSARGIGGGLIDHQPQHF
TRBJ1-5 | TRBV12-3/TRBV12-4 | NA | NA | TGTGCCAGCAGTCCCTTAGATGGGGGGGCCCAGCATTTT | CASSPLDGGAQHF
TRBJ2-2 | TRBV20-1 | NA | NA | TGCAGTGCTAGTTACAGCTTGGGCACCGGGGAGCTGTTTTTT | CSASYSLGTGELFF
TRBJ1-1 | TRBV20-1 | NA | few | TGCAGTGCTAATCTCATGAACACTGAAGTTTTCTTT | CSANLMNTEVFF
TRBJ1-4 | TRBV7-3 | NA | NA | TGTGCCAGCAGCTTAAATGGGCGCGGGGATGAAAAACTGTTTTTT | CASSLNGRGDEKLFF
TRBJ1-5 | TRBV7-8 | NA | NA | TGTGCCGGGCGGAGCAATCAGCCCCAGCATTTT | CAGRSNQPQHF
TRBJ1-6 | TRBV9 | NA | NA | TGTGCCAGCAGCGCGACGGGTGAAAGGAATTCACCCCTCCACTTT | CASSATGERNSPLHF
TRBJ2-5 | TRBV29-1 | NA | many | TGCAGCGTAGGACAGCTACAAGAGACCCAGTACTTC | CSVGQLQETQYF
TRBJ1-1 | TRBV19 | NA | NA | TGTGCCAGTAGCCGGCAGGTGGACGGGACTGAAGCTTTCTTT | CASSRQVDGTEAFF
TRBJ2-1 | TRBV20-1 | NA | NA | TGCAGTGCTAGTGACGGTGGCAATGAGCAGTTCTTC | CSASDGGNEQFF
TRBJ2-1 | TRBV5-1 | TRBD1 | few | TGCGCCAGCAGCTTGGATACTGAGTGGGACAGCTTTTACAATGAGCAGTTCTTC | CASSLDTEWDSFYNEQFF
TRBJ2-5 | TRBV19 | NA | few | TGTGCCAGTGAGGGGGAGGGACAAGAGACCCAGTACTTC | CASEGEGQETQYF
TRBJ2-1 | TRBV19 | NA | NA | TGTGCCAGTAGTGGGTGGACTGGACAGTTCTTC | CASSGWTGQFF
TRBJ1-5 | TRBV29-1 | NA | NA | TGCAGCGTTGTGTGGGGCGGGAATCAGCCCCAGCATTTT | CSVVWGGNQPQHF
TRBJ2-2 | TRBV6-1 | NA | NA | TGTGCCAGCAGACAAACAGTAAACACCGGGGAGCTGTTTTTT | CASRQTVNTGELFF
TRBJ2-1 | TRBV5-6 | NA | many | TGTGCCAGCAGCAGAGGACAGAGCTCCTACAATGAGCAGTTCTTC | CASSRGQSSYNEQFF
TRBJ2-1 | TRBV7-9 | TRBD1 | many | TGTGCCAGCAGATCGGGACAGGGATACAATGAGCAGTTCTTC | CASRSGQGYNEQFF
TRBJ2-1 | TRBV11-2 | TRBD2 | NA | TGTGCCAGCAGCTTAGGGACAGGAAAGGGACTAGCGGGACTTTACCGGAATGAGCAGTTCTTC | CASSLGTGKGLAGLYRNEQFF
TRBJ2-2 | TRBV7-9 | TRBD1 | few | TGTGCCAGCAGCTTAGCGGGACAGGACACCGGGGAGCTGTTTTTT | CASSLAGQDTGELFF
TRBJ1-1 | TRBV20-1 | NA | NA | TGCAGTGCTAGAGATCTGCTGACGAGGGGTACGAACACTGAAGCTTTCTTT | CSARDLLTRGTNTEAFF
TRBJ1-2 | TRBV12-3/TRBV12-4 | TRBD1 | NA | TGTGCCAGCAGTTACCGGGACAGGGGTTATGGCTACACCTTC | CASSYRDRGYGYTF
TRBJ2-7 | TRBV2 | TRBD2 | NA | TGTGCCAGCAGTGGAGGACTAGCGTACTCCTACGAGCAGTACTTC | CASSGGLAYSYEQYF
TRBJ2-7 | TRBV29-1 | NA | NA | TGCAGCGTTTATATGTGGACGGCCGAGCAGTACTTC | CSVYMWTAEQYF
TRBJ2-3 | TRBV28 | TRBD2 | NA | TGTGCCAGCAGTTTTCGTATAGCGGGATGGGACACAGATACGCAGTATTTT | CASSFRIAGWDTDTQYF
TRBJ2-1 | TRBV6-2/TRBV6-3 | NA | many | TGTGCCAGCTCCTTTCTTGGTAGCTCCTACAATGAGCAGTTCTTC | CASSFLGSSYNEQFF
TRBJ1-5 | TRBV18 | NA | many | TGTGCCAGCTCACCACGCAGTTATCAGCCCCAGCATTTT | CASSPRSYQPQHF
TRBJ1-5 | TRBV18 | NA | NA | TGTGCCAGCTCACCACCATATCAGCACAATCAGCCCCAGCATTTT | CASSPPYQHNQPQHF
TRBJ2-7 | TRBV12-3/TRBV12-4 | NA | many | TGTGCCAGCAGTTTAAACCCTGGTGAGCAGTACTTC | CASSLNPGEQYF
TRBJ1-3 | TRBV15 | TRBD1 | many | TGTGCCACCAGCAGGGGACAGGGAATCGGAAACACCATATATTTT | CATSRGQGIGNTIYF
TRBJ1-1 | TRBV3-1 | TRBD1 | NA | TGTGCCAGCAGCCAAGATTATAGGGACAGGGGAGGAACTGAAGCTTTCTTT | CASSQDYRDRGGTEAFF
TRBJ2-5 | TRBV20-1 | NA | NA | TGCAGTGCTAGAGATCGACGCACGGGTTTTGAAGAGACCCAGTACTTC | CSARDRRTGFEETQYF
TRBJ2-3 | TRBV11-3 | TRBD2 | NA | TGTGCCAGCAGCCTCGGACTAGCGCTTAGCACAGATACGCAGTATTTT | CASSLGLALSTDTQYF
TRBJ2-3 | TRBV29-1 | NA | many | TGCAGCACCCGCTGGCGTGAGACTGGGGGTCCAGATACGCAGTATTTT | CSTRWRETGGPDTQYF
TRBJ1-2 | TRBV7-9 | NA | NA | TGTGCCAGCAGCCGCGGGAGGTTCGTTGACTATGGCTACACCTTC | CASSRGRFVDYGYTF